This T cell receptor beta chain was sequenced for a study of sequential checkpoint blockade in melanoma. Study at large: Randomization was 1:1 between first-line nivolumab→ipilimumab and ipilimumab→nivolumab.

Produced via immunoSEQ multiplex PCR; TCRdb's table is partial and in-frame only. The table shows under 4,000 clones, with around 52% occurring only once. The trim removed 6 bases at V and 2 bases at J, leaving 12 bases unmatched. CDR3 length equals 16 residues. CDR1 SGHVS and CDR2 FQNEAQ come from the germline V gene. Treatment reported: randomized to nivolumab then ipilimumab (arm A) or the reverse (arm B). None of the patients previously received DNA-damaging chemotherapy. Sorted cells were live CD3+CD8+, lacking CD19 and CD56, from PBMCs. The clonotype was recovered from a human patient with melanoma. Some clones in this sample may be carry-over from other donors' samples. The rearrangement links TRBV7-8 to TRBJ1-1; 7 positions agree with TRBD1. Here the sequenced sample was CD8+ T cells sorted from blood (inferred from file names), taken from a patient given nivolumab and ipilimumab in sequence. The CDR3 reads CASSFHTGEINTEAFF. The CDR3 nucleotides are TGTGCCAGCAGTTTCCATACAGGGGAGATTAACACTGAAGCTTTCTTT.